This T cell receptor (beta chain) was identified during a study of blood T cell repertoires in COVID-19. As for the study in general: COVID-19 samples, acute and convalescent, were from the United States, Italy and Spain.

Germline assignment: CDR1 MNHEY and CDR2 SMNVEV (reference sequence). V was shortened by 3 bases and J by 11 bases, with 14 bases between the two germline ends. The length of the CDR3 is 14 residues. Original processing notes: Estimation of nucleated cell counts was performed using reference gene primer amplification. The protocol was immunoSEQ multiplex PCR, while the TCRdb copy is restricted to in-frame clones and leaves out a portion. V, J and clone size derive from that table, while D and trimming were established from the DNA sequence. The table records nearly 350,000 clones, about four fifths of them present only once.

Sequencing input: peripheral blood. The chain recombines TRBV27 with TRBJ1-6; D not resolved. The sequence was obtained from a man aged 25-45 years with active or convalescent COVID-19. The CDR3 nucleotides are TGTGCCAGCAGTTTTTCAGGAACCGGTCCACCCCTCCACTTT. It encodes CASSFSGTGPPLHF.